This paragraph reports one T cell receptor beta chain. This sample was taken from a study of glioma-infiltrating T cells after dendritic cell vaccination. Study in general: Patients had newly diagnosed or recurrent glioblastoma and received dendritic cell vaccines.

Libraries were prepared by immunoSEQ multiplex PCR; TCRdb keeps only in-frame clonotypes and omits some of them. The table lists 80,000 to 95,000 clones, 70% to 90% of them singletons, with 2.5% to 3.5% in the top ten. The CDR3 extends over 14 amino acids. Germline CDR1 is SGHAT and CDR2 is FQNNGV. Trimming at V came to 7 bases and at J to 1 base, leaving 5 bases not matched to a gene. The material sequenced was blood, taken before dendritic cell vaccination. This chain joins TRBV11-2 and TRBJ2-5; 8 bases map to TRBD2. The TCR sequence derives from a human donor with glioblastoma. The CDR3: CASTRGGTQETQYF. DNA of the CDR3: TGTGCCAGCACCCGGGGGGGGACCCAAGAGACCCAGTACTTC.